Below, 2 T cell receptor beta chains from the same sample are listed, as sequenced in a study of blood T cells in healthy people across ages. Sample-barcoded 5' priming and a J-beta primer mix drove a second PCR of 7 to 11 cycles. Via MiXCR, TCRdb re-called the 5' RACE reads, giving one row per CDR3 protein. The sample has roughly 800,000 distinct CDR3 sequences; more than 25% are singletons. The same data also went into a second study, on T cells of mothers and their children.

Source material: blood. The receptors here all came from a boy younger than 18 in good health.

A few counts support this clonotype. The chain employs TRBV20-1 and TRBJ2-5, with 9 nucleotides matching TRBD2. The CDR3 has 16 residues. Germline assignment: CDR1 DFQATT and CDR2 SNEGSKA (reference sequence). With V trimmed by 3 bases and J by 5 bases, 13 bases remained unmatched. The CDR3 here is CSASILAGTREETQYF. The CDR3 bases are TGCAGTGCTAGTATCCTAGCGGGGACAAGGGAGGAGACCCAGTACTTC.

The chain couples TRBV3-1 to TRBJ1-4; perhaps TRBD1 as D (6 bases). Trimming pared 0 bases from V and 6 bases from J, leaving 11 bases between. CDR1 LGHDT and CDR2 YNNKEL come from the germline V gene (reference sequence). This CDR3 is built from 15 residues. The CDR3 loop reads CASSQDEGGDEKLFF. The CDR3 nucleotides read TGTGCCAGCAGCCAAGATGAGGGGGGGGATGAAAAACTGTTTTTT.